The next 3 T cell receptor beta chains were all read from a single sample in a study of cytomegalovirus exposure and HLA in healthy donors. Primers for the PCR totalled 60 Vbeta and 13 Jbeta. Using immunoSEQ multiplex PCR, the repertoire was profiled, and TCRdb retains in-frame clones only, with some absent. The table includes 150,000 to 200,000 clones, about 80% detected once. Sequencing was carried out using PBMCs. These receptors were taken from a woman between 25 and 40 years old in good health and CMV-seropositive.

The CDR3 DNA sequence: TGCGCCAGCAGGCAGGACCTCCGACAGGAGAACACTGAAGCTTTCTTT. This translates into CASRQDLRQENTEAFF. The rearrangement joins TRBV10-1 to TRBJ1-1; tentatively, D is TRBD1 (6 bases). The germline V gene encodes CDR1 WNHNN and CDR2 SYGVQD (reference sequence). The V and J ends lost 6 bases and 1 base respectively, with 18 bases between them. This CDR3 contains 16 residues.

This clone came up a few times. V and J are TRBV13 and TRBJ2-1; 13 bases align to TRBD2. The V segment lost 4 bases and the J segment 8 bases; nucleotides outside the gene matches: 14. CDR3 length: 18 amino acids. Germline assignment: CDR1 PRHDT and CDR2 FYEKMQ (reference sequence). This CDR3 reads CASSYFPSGLAGEDEQFF. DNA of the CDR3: TGTGCCAGCAGCTATTTCCCCTCAGGACTAGCGGGAGAGGATGAGCAGTTCTTC.

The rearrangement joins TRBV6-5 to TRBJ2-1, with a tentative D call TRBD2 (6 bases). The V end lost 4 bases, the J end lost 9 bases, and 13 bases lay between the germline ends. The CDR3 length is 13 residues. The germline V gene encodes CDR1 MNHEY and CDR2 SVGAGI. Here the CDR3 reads CASSFGGVGEQFF. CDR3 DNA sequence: TGTGCCAGCAGTTTCGGAGGGGTCGGTGAGCAGTTCTTC.